These 2 T cell receptor beta chains originate from one sample sequenced in a study of blood T cell repertoires in COVID-19. The table came from immunoSEQ multiplex PCR; TCRdb's copy has only in-frame clones and leaves some out. The data contain around 210,000 clones, 84% of them seen just once; the ten biggest clones take up roughly an eighth. Sequenced input: peripheral blood. The receptors originated from a human donor in a cohort sampled during active COVID-19.

This clone was counted once. The chain's CDR3 is CASSSSGKAPIQYF. The CDR3 nucleotides are TGTGCCAGCAGCTCAAGCGGCAAGGCCCCCATTCAGTACTTC. The genes are TRBV3-1 (or the pseudogene TRBV3-2) and TRBJ2-4, with D possibly being TRBD2 (5 bases). This CDR3 spans 14 amino acids. V shed 5 bases and J shed 9 bases, with 17 bases lying between them. Germline V gene data show CDR1 as LGHDT and CDR2 as YNNKEL (reference sequence).

This sequence joins TRBV6-4 and TRBJ2-1; 7 positions match TRBD1. CDR3 length: 15 amino acids. CDR1 is MRHNA and CDR2 is SNTAGT in the germline V gene. The V and J ends lost 5 bases and 7 bases, in that order; junction bases with no gene match: 11. The CDR3 region is CASSRDRDPSNEQFF. CDR3 in DNA: TGTGCCAGCAGTAGAGACAGGGATCCTTCAAATGAGCAGTTCTTC.